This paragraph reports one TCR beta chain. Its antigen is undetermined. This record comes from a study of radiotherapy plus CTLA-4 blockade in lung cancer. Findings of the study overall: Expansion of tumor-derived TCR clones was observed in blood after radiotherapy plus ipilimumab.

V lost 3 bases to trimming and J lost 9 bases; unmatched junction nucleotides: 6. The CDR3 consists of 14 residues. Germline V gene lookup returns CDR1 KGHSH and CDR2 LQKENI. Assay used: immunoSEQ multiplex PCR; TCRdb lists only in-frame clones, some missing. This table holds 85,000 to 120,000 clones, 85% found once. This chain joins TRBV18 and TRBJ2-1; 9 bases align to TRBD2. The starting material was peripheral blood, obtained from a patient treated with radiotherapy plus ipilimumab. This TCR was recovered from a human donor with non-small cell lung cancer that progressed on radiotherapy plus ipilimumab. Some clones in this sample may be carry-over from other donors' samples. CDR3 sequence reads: CASSPGTSTVEQFF. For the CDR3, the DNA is TGTGCCAGCTCACCTGGGACTAGCACGGTTGAGCAGTTCTTC.